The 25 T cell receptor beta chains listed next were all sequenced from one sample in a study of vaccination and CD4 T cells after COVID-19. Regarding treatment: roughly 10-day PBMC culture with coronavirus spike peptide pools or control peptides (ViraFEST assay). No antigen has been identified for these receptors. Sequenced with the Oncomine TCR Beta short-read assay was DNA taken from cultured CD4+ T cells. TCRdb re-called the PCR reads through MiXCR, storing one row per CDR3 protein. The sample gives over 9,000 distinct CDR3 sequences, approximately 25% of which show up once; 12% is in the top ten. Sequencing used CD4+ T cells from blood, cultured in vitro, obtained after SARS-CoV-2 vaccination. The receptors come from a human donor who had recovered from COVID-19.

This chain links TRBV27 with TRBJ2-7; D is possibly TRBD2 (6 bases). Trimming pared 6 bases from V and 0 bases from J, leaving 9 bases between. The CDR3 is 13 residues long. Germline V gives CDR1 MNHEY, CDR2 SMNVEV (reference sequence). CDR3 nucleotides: TGTGCCAGCAGGCGGGGCTCCTCCTACGAGCAGTACTTC. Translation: CASRRGSSYEQYF.

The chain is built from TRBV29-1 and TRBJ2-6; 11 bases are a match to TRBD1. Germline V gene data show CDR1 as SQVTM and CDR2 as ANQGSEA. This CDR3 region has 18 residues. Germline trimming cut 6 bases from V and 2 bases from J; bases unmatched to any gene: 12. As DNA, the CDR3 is TGCAGCGTGATACCGGGACAGGGGGTAGGTCCTGGGGCCAACGTCCTGACTTTC. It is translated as CSVIPGQGVGPGANVLTF.

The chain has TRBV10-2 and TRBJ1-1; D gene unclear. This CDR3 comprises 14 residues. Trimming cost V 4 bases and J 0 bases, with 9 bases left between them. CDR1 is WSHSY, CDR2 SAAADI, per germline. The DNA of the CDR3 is TGCGCCAGCAGTGTTGGAGTAATGAACACTGAAGCTTTCTTT. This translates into CASSVGVMNTEAFF.

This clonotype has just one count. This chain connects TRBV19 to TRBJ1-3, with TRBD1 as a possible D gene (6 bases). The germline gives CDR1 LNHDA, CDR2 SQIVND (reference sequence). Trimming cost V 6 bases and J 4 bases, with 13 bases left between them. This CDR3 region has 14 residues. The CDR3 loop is CASRITGTGNTIYF. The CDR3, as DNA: TGTGCCAGTAGAATAACCGGGACAGGAAACACCATATATTTT.

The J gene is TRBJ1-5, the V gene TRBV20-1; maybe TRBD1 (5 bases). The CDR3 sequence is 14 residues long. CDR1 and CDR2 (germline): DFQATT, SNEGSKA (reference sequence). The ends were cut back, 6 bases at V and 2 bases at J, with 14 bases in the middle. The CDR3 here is CSAKRPGGNQPQHF. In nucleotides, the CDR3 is TGCAGTGCAAAGAGACCGGGGGGCAATCAGCCCCAGCATTTT.

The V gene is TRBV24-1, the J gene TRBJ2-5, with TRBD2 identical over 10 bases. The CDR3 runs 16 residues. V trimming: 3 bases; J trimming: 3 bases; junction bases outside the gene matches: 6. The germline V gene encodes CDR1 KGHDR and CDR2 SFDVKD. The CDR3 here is CATSDPGLATKETQYF. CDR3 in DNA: TGTGCCACCAGTGATCCGGGACTAGCGACAAAAGAGACCCAGTACTTC.

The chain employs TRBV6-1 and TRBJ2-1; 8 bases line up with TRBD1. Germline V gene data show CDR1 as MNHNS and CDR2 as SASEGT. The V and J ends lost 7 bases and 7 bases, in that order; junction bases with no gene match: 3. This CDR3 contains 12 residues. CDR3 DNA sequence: TGTGCCAGCACGGACAGGGATAATGAGCAGTTCTTC. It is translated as CASTDRDNEQFF.

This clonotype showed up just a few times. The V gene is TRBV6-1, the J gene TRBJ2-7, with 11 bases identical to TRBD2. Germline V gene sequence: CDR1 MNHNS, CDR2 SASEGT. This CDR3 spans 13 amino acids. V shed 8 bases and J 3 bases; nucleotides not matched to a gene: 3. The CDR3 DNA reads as TGTGCCAGCGGGGGGACTAGCGGCTACGAGCAGTACTTC. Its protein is CASGGTSGYEQYF.

The CDR3 coding sequence is TGTGCCAGCAGCTTAATTTTAGCCAGCAGCTCGACTAATGAAAAACTGTTTTTT. Amino acids: CASSLILASSSTNEKLFF. The chain employs TRBV7-9 and TRBJ1-4; D is undetermined. The V gene's germline CDR1 is SEHNR and CDR2 FQNEAQ (reference sequence). Trimming shortened V by 2 bases and J by 2 bases, and 18 bases separated the two germline ends. The CDR3 has 18 residues.

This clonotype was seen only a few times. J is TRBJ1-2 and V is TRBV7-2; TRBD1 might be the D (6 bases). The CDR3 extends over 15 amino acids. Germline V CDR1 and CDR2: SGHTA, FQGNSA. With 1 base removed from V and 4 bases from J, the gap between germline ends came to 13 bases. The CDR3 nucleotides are TGTGCCAGCAGCTTAGGGTCGGGGGGCGGCTATGGCTACACCTTC. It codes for CASSLGSGGGYGYTF.

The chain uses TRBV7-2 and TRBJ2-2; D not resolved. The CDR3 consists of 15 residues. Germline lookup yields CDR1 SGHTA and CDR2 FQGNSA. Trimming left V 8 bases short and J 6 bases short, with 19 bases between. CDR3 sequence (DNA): TGTGCCAGCGAACCCGGGCCGAAGGCCTCCGGGGAGCTGTTTTTT. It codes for CASEPGPKASGELFF.

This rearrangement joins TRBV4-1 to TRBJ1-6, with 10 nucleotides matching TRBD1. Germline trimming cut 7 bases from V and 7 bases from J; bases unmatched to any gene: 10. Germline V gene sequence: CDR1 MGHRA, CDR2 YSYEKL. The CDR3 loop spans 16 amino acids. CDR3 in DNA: TGCGCCAGCAAAGTGGAGCTGGGACAGGGGAATTCACCCCTCCACTTT. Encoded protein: CASKVELGQGNSPLHF.

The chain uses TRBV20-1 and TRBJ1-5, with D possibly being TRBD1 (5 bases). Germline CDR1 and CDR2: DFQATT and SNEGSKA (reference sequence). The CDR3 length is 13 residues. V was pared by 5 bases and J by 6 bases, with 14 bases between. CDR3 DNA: TGCAGTGCTGGTGCAGGGACGGGTCAGCCCCAGCATTTT. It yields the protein CSAGAGTGQPQHF.

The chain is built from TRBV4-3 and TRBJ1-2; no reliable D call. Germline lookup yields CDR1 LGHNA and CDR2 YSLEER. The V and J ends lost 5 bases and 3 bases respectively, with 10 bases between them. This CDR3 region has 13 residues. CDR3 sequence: CASSWATHYGYTF. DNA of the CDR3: TGCGCCAGCAGCTGGGCCACTCACTATGGCTACACCTTC.

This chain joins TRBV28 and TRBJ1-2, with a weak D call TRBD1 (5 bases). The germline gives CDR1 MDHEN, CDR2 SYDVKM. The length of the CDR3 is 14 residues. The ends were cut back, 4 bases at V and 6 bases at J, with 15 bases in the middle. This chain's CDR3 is CASSSTGRRDGYTF. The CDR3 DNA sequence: TGTGCCAGCAGTTCAACGGGACGTCGGGATGGCTACACCTTC.

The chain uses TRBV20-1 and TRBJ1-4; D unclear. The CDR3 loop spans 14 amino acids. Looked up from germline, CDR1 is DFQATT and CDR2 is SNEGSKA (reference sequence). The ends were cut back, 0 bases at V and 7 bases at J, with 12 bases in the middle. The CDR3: CSAREGARGEKLFF. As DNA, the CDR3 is TGCAGTGCTAGAGAAGGCGCCAGAGGTGAAAAACTGTTTTTT.

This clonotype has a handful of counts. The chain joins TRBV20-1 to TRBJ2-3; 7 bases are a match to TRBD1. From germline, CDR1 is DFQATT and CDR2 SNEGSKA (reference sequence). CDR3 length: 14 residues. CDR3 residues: CRVPGTAYTDTQYF. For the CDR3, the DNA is TGCAGAGTTCCCGGGACAGCCTACACAGATACGCAGTATTTT.

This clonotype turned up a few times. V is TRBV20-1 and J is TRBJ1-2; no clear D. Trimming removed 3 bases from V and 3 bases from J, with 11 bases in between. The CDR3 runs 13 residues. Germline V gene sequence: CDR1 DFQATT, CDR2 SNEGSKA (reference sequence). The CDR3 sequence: CSASLGSDYGYTF. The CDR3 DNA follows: TGCAGTGCTAGTCTGGGGTCGGACTATGGCTACACCTTC.

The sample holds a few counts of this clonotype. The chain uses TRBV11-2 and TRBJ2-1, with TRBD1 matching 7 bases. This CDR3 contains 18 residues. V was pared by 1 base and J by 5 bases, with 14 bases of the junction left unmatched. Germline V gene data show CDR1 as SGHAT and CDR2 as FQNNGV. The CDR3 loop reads CASSLGRRRRQGNNEQFF. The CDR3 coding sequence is TGTGCCAGCAGCTTAGGTAGGAGGAGGAGACAGGGCAACAATGAGCAGTTCTTC.

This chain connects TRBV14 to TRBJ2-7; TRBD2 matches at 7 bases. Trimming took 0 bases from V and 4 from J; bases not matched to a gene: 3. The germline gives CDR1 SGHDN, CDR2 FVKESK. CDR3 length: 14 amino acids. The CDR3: CASSQETSRYEQYF. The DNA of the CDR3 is TGTGCCAGCAGCCAAGAGACTAGCAGGTACGAGCAGTACTTC.

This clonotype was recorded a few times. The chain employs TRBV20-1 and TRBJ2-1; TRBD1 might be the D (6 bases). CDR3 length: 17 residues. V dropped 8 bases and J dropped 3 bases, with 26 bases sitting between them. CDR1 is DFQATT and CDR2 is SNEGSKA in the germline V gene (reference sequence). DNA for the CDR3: TGCAGTCCAGATGCCGGGACACCCAAGGGGTACTACAATGAGCAGTTCTTC. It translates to CSPDAGTPKGYYNEQFF.

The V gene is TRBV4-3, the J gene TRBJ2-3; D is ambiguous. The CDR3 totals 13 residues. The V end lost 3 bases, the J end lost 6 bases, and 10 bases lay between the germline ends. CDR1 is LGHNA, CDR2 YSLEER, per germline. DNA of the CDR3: TGCGCCAGCAGCCAGGCCCTGGTCGATACGCAGTATTTT. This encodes CASSQALVDTQYF.

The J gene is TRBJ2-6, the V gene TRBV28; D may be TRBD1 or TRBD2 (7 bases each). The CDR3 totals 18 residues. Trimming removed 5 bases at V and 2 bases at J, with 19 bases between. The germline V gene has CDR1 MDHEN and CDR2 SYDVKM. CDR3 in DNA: TGTGCCAGCAGTCAAAGGGCAGGGGGGGCGGCTGGGGCCAACGTCCTGACTTTC. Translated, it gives CASSQRAGGAAGANVLTF.

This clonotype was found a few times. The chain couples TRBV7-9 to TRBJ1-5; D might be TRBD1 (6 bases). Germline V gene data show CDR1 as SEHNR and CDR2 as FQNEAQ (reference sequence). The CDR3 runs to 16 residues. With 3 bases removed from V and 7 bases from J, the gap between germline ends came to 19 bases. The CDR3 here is CASSFGGAARNQPQHF. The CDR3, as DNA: TGTGCCAGCAGCTTTGGGGGGGCCGCCCGGAACCAGCCCCAGCATTTT.

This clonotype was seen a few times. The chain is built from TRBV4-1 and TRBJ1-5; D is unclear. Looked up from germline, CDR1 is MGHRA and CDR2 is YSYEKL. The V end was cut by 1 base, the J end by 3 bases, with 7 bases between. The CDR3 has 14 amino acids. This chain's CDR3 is CASSQGQANQPQHF. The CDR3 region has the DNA TGCGCCAGCAGCCAAGGACAAGCCAATCAGCCCCAGCATTTT.